This T cell receptor beta chain was captured in a study of blood T cell repertoires in COVID-19. Whole-study context: The study drew acute and convalescent COVID-19 samples from the United States, Italy and Spain. Nucleic acid was either cDNA or gDNA, and it came from T cells, B-cell-depleted T cells, or PBMCs.

Germline lookup yields CDR1 SGHVS and CDR2 FQNEAQ. The CDR3 runs 13 residues. The V gene end was trimmed by 5 bases and the J gene end by 8 bases; junction bases not matched to a gene: 6. The authors' processing: Reference gene primers were amplified, and this amplification served to estimate nucleated cell counts. Produced via immunoSEQ multiplex PCR; TCRdb's table is partial and in-frame only. V and J calls and clone size are those listed in that table; D and trimming were worked out from the DNA. The data contain 150,000 to 200,000 clones, about 81% of them seen just once; the ten biggest clones take up about a tenth.

This TCR was recovered from a human donor in a cohort sampled during active COVID-19. V gene TRBV7-8 combines with J gene TRBJ1-2; 9 positions agree with TRBD1. The sequenced material came from peripheral blood. The CDR3 spells CASSHNRGQGYTF. The CDR3 DNA reads as TGTGCCAGCAGCCATAACAGGGGGCAAGGCTACACCTTC.